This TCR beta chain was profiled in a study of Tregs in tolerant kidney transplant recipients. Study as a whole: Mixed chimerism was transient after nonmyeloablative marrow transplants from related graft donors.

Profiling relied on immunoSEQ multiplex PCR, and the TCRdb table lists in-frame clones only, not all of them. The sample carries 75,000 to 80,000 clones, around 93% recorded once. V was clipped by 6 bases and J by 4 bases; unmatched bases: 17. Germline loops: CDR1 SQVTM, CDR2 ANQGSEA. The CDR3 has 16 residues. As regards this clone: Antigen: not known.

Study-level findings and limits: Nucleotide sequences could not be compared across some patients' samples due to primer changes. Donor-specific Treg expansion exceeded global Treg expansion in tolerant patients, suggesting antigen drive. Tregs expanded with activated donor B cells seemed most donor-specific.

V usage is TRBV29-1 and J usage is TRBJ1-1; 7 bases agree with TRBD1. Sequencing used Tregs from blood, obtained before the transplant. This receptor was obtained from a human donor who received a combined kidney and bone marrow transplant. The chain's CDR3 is CSVDSPGGVGVTEAFF. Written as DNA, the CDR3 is TGCAGCGTGGATAGCCCAGGGGGGGTCGGCGTCACTGAAGCTTTCTTT. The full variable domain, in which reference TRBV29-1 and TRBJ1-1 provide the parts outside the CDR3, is SAVISQKPSRDICQRGTSLTIQCQVDSQVTMMFWYRQQPGQSLTLIATANQGSEATYESGFVIDKFPISRPNLTFSTLTVSNMSPEDSSIYLCSVDSPGGVGVTEAFFGQGTRLTVV.